The entry below describes one TCR beta chain. At one of its ends the junction is not consistent with the germline gene, which may arise from a read error. This entry comes from a study of CD8 T cells in Susac syndrome. Overall study context: When blood was collected, patients with Susac syndrome were therapy-naive, were taking corticosteroids, or were receiving intravenous immunoglobulin alone.

This CDR3 is 13 amino acids long. Germline assignment: CDR1 SNHLY and CDR2 FYNNEI. Random hexamers were used to reverse transcribe the RNA input (about 0.5 to 1 ug). It was immunoSEQ multiplex PCR that amplified TCR beta CDR3 across 54 Vbeta and 13 Jbeta. TCRdb passed the immunoSEQ multiplex PCR reads through MiXCR, listing each CDR3 protein once. The sample holds 84,000 or so distinct CDR3 sequences, 95% to 96% seen once. This chain joins TRBV2 and TRBJ1-2; unclear D gene. The clonotype originates from a human donor with Susac syndrome. Source material: CD8+ T cells from PBMCs. CDR3 nucleotides: TGTTCCAGCCTAGGACTTACCCAGCATGGCTACACCTTC. Encoded protein: CSSLGLTQHGYTF. The full variable domain, in which reference TRBV2 and TRBJ1-2 provide the parts outside the CDR3, is EPEVTQTPSHQVTQMGQEVILRCVPISNHLYFYWYRQILGQKVEFLVSFYNNEISEKSEIFDDQFSVERPDGSNFTLKIRSTKLEDSAMYFCSSLGLTQHGYTFGSGTRLTVV.